The rows below give T cell receptor beta chains drawn from one sample of a study of CD8 T cells in ankylosing spondylitis. TCRdb re-analysed the 5' RACE reads in MiXCR, keeping a single row per CDR3 protein. The sample has fewer than 750,000 distinct CDR3 sequences; 15% to 20% are singletons. Specimen: blood, either unsorted or a sorted T cell fraction (not recorded which). The receptors were sampled from a male donor with ankylosing spondylitis. The CDR3 runs from the conserved cysteine through the conserved F or W. Each record gives: J gene, CDR3 length, clone size, D gene, V gene, CDR3 DNA, CDR3 protein. The D gene is left open where the match is weak. Expanded clones are given a class, and other clones once, few, many or no size at all.

j_gene: TRBJ2-2
len: 18
abundance: -
d_gene: -
v_gene: TRBV2
CDR3nt: TGTGCCAGCAGTGAAAGGGAGGGGGACAGCAGTATGACCGGGGAGCTGTTTTTT
CDR3aa: CASSEREGDSSMTGELFF

j_gene: TRBJ2-7
len: 13
abundance: few
d_gene: -
v_gene: TRBV20-1
CDR3nt: TGCAGTGCTCCAACCACTCACTCCTACGAGCAGTACTTC
CDR3aa: CSAPTTHSYEQYF

j_gene: TRBJ2-3
len: 15
abundance: few
d_gene: TRBD2
v_gene: TRBV27
CDR3nt: TGTGCCAGCTCCTGGGGGGGTGCTAGCACAGATACGCAGTATTTT
CDR3aa: CASSWGGASTDTQYF

j_gene: TRBJ2-3
len: 14
abundance: few
d_gene: -
v_gene: TRBV10-2
CDR3nt: TGCGCCAGCAGCTCGACTACCCGCACAGATACGCAGTATTTT
CDR3aa: CASSSTTRTDTQYF

j_gene: TRBJ1-2
len: 15
abundance: -
d_gene: -
v_gene: TRBV28
CDR3nt: TGTGCCAGCAGTCTTACCCCACAGGGATCCGATGGCTACACCTTC
CDR3aa: CASSLTPQGSDGYTF

j_gene: TRBJ2-5
len: 16
abundance: few
d_gene: -
v_gene: TRBV3-1
CDR3nt: TGTGCCAGCAGCCCTCCCCCCGGGATCTACCAAGAGACCCAGTACTTC
CDR3aa: CASSPPPGIYQETQYF

j_gene: TRBJ1-4
len: 15
abundance: -
d_gene: TRBD1
v_gene: TRBV4-1
CDR3nt: TGCGCCAGCAGCCGGGGACAGGGGGCAGCTGAAAAACTGTTTTTT
CDR3aa: CASSRGQGAAEKLFF

j_gene: TRBJ2-3
len: 15
abundance: -
d_gene: -
v_gene: TRBV6-1
CDR3nt: TGTGCCAGCAGCCCCCGGGCCTGGGGCGCAGATACGCAGTATTTT
CDR3aa: CASSPRAWGADTQYF

j_gene: TRBJ1-5
len: 12
abundance: -
d_gene: -
v_gene: TRBV4-1
CDR3nt: TGCGCCAGCAGCCAGCCGGCGGAGCCCCAGCATTTT
CDR3aa: CASSQPAEPQHF

j_gene: TRBJ2-1
len: 12
abundance: -
d_gene: TRBD2
v_gene: TRBV12-3/TRBV12-4
CDR3nt: TGTGCCAGCAGTTTGAGGACGGGAGGGCCGTTCTTC
CDR3aa: CASSLRTGGPFF

j_gene: TRBJ2-2
len: 13
abundance: many
d_gene: -
v_gene: TRBV29-1
CDR3nt: TGCAGCGGGCAGACAGCGAACACCGGGGAGCTGTTTTTT
CDR3aa: CSGQTANTGELFF

j_gene: TRBJ2-1
len: 14
abundance: -
d_gene: TRBD2
v_gene: TRBV15
CDR3nt: TGTGCCACCAGCGCAGTAGCGGGAGGGGATGAGCAGTTCTTC
CDR3aa: CATSAVAGGDEQFF

j_gene: TRBJ2-4
len: 12
abundance: few
d_gene: -
v_gene: TRBV6-2/TRBV6-3
CDR3nt: TGTGCCAGCAGTTATCAGGAACGGGAGTTAAGATTC
CDR3aa: CASSYQERELRF

j_gene: TRBJ2-1
len: 15
abundance: -
d_gene: TRBD2
v_gene: TRBV29-1
CDR3nt: TGCAGCGTCATCTCTAGCGGGAGAAGTTACAATGAGCAGTTCTTC
CDR3aa: CSVISSGRSYNEQFF

j_gene: TRBJ1-5
len: 13
abundance: many
d_gene: -
v_gene: TRBV12-3/TRBV12-4
CDR3nt: TGTGCCAGCAGTTCTGGGGCCGGACAGCCCCAGCATTTT
CDR3aa: CASSSGAGQPQHF

j_gene: TRBJ2-7
len: 16
abundance: -
d_gene: TRBD2
v_gene: TRBV5-6
CDR3nt: TGTGCCAGCAGCCTCCGGTCCGGGCGGGAGAGCTACGAGCAGTACTTC
CDR3aa: CASSLRSGRESYEQYF

j_gene: TRBJ1-1
len: 13
abundance: few
d_gene: -
v_gene: TRBV12-3/TRBV12-4
CDR3nt: TGTGCCAGCAAATTTTCATCAAACACTGAAGCTTTCTTT
CDR3aa: CASKFSSNTEAFF

j_gene: TRBJ2-2
len: 15
abundance: few
d_gene: -
v_gene: TRBV27
CDR3nt: TGTGCCAGCGGAACGGGGTATGATAAAACCGGGGAGCTGTTTTTT
CDR3aa: CASGTGYDKTGELFF

j_gene: TRBJ1-3
len: 15
abundance: many
d_gene: -
v_gene: TRBV10-3
CDR3nt: TGTGCCATCAGTGAGTCGGGGGACTCTGGAAACACCATATATTTT
CDR3aa: CAISESGDSGNTIYF

j_gene: TRBJ2-3
len: 15
abundance: few
d_gene: TRBD1
v_gene: TRBV9
CDR3nt: TGTGCCAGCAGCATACCGGACAGGGACACAGATACGCAGTATTTT
CDR3aa: CASSIPDRDTDTQYF

j_gene: TRBJ1-2
len: 15
abundance: few
d_gene: -
v_gene: TRBV12-3/TRBV12-4
CDR3nt: TGTGCCAGCATTATGTCAGGGAGACGAGAGGGTGGCTACACCTTC
CDR3aa: CASIMSGRREGGYTF

j_gene: TRBJ1-6
len: 14
abundance: few
d_gene: TRBD1
v_gene: TRBV6-1
CDR3nt: TGTGCCAGCAGTGCGTGGACAGGGAATTCACCCCTCCACTTT
CDR3aa: CASSAWTGNSPLHF

j_gene: TRBJ2-7
len: 20
abundance: few
d_gene: TRBD2
v_gene: TRBV15
CDR3nt: TGTGCCACCAGCAGACGACCGGGACTAGCGGGAGTTCTACCTTCGAGAGAGCAGTACTTC
CDR3aa: CATSRRPGLAGVLPSREQYF

j_gene: TRBJ1-3
len: 14
abundance: few
d_gene: -
v_gene: TRBV15
CDR3nt: TGTGCCACCAGCAGAGTCAGGGCTGGAAACACCATATATTTT
CDR3aa: CATSRVRAGNTIYF

j_gene: TRBJ2-7
len: 15
abundance: many
d_gene: -
v_gene: TRBV20-1
CDR3nt: TGCAGTGCTAGAGACTTTCAGGGGAGATCCTACGAGCAGTACTTC
CDR3aa: CSARDFQGRSYEQYF

j_gene: TRBJ2-1
len: 16
abundance: -
d_gene: TRBD2
v_gene: TRBV20-1
CDR3nt: TGCAGTGCCCTGGGGGCTAGCGGGAGCTCCTACAATGAGCAGTTCTTC
CDR3aa: CSALGASGSSYNEQFF

j_gene: TRBJ2-7
len: 14
abundance: few
d_gene: TRBD2
v_gene: TRBV7-9
CDR3nt: TGTGCCAGCAGCGCCGGGACTAGCCACTACGAGCAGTACTTC
CDR3aa: CASSAGTSHYEQYF

j_gene: TRBJ1-5
len: 14
abundance: -
d_gene: -
v_gene: TRBV9
CDR3nt: TGTGCCAGCAGCGTAGTAGTATCCAATCAGCCCCAGCATTTT
CDR3aa: CASSVVVSNQPQHF

j_gene: TRBJ1-5
len: 15
abundance: few
d_gene: TRBD1
v_gene: TRBV12-3/TRBV12-4
CDR3nt: TGTGCCAGCAGTTCCGCGGGGACAGCTCGGGGGCCCCAGCATTTT
CDR3aa: CASSSAGTARGPQHF

j_gene: TRBJ2-1
len: 15
abundance: -
d_gene: TRBD2
v_gene: TRBV20-1
CDR3nt: TGCAGTGCTAGGACGGCTAGCGGGAGTGGATATGAGCAGTTCTTC
CDR3aa: CSARTASGSGYEQFF

j_gene: TRBJ2-7
len: 14
abundance: few
d_gene: TRBD1
v_gene: TRBV28
CDR3nt: TGTGCCAGCAGTTGGGGACAGGATTCCCACGAGCAGTACTTC
CDR3aa: CASSWGQDSHEQYF

j_gene: TRBJ1-1
len: 14
abundance: -
d_gene: -
v_gene: TRBV19
CDR3nt: TGTGCCAGTAAAGAAGGGTTGGTGAACACTGAAGCTTTCTTT
CDR3aa: CASKEGLVNTEAFF

j_gene: TRBJ1-1
len: 13
abundance: few
d_gene: -
v_gene: TRBV12-3/TRBV12-4
CDR3nt: TGTGCCAGCAGGAAAGATATGAACACTGAAGCTTTCTTT
CDR3aa: CASRKDMNTEAFF

j_gene: TRBJ2-7
len: 15
abundance: -
d_gene: -
v_gene: TRBV14
CDR3nt: TGTGCCAGCAGCCAGAGCCGGCTACTCCCCTACGAGCAGTACTTC
CDR3aa: CASSQSRLLPYEQYF

j_gene: TRBJ1-1
len: 13
abundance: -
d_gene: -
v_gene: TRBV5-1
CDR3nt: TGCGCCAGCAGCTGGACAGACCCCACTGAAGCTTTCTTT
CDR3aa: CASSWTDPTEAFF

j_gene: TRBJ2-7
len: 14
abundance: -
d_gene: -
v_gene: TRBV28
CDR3nt: TGTGCCAGCAGTTTAAGGCAGGCCCCCTACGAGCAGTACTTC
CDR3aa: CASSLRQAPYEQYF

j_gene: TRBJ1-4
len: 14
abundance: -
d_gene: TRBD1
v_gene: TRBV15
CDR3nt: TGTGCCACCAGCAGAGGGGGACAGAATGAAAAACTGTTTTTT
CDR3aa: CATSRGGQNEKLFF

j_gene: TRBJ2-4
len: 12
abundance: -
d_gene: -
v_gene: TRBV28
CDR3nt: TGTGCCAGCAGTTTACGAAGGGGAACTCGGTACTTC
CDR3aa: CASSLRRGTRYF

j_gene: TRBJ2-1
len: 15
abundance: -
d_gene: TRBD2
v_gene: TRBV12-3/TRBV12-4
CDR3nt: TGTGCCAGCAGCATAGCGGGAGGGCCGAGAAATGAGCAGTTCTTC
CDR3aa: CASSIAGGPRNEQFF

j_gene: TRBJ2-7
len: 15
abundance: -
d_gene: TRBD1
v_gene: TRBV4-1
CDR3nt: TGCGCCAGCAGCCAAGGGGACAGGGGCCGGGACGAGCAGTACTTC
CDR3aa: CASSQGDRGRDEQYF

j_gene: TRBJ2-4
len: 11
abundance: -
d_gene: -
v_gene: TRBV7-9
CDR3nt: TGTGCCAGCAGCCCTGGGCACATTCAGTACTTC
CDR3aa: CASSPGHIQYF

j_gene: TRBJ2-3
len: 14
abundance: -
d_gene: -
v_gene: TRBV7-9
CDR3nt: TGTGCCAGCAGCCTAGCCCTAGGGGGAGATACGCAGTATTTT
CDR3aa: CASSLALGGDTQYF

j_gene: TRBJ1-5
len: 17
abundance: -
d_gene: -
v_gene: TRBV12-3/TRBV12-4
CDR3nt: TGTGCCAGCAGTTTAAGTCGGGGGCGATACGGGAATCAGCCCCAGCATTTT
CDR3aa: CASSLSRGRYGNQPQHF

j_gene: TRBJ2-3
len: 11
abundance: -
d_gene: -
v_gene: TRBV7-2
CDR3nt: TGTGCCGACCTGGGGGGAGATACGCAGTATTTT
CDR3aa: CADLGGDTQYF

j_gene: TRBJ2-7
len: 15
abundance: few
d_gene: -
v_gene: TRBV5-5
CDR3nt: TGTGCCAGCAGCTTGACAGCGCGCTCGAACCACGAGCAGTACTTC
CDR3aa: CASSLTARSNHEQYF

j_gene: TRBJ2-1
len: 17
abundance: few
d_gene: -
v_gene: TRBV18
CDR3nt: TGTGCCAGCTCACCAGATACTAGCTATGTTTTGTACAATGAGCAGTTCTTC
CDR3aa: CASSPDTSYVLYNEQFF

j_gene: TRBJ1-5
len: 12
abundance: few
d_gene: -
v_gene: TRBV29-1
CDR3nt: TGCAGCGTTGGGGGGGGCGGTCAGCCCCAGCATTTT
CDR3aa: CSVGGGGQPQHF

j_gene: TRBJ2-6
len: 16
abundance: many
d_gene: TRBD1
v_gene: TRBV4-3
CDR3nt: TGCGCCAGCAGCAATGTCAGGGGGTCTGGGGCCAACGTCCTGACTTTC
CDR3aa: CASSNVRGSGANVLTF

j_gene: TRBJ2-7
len: 13
abundance: few
d_gene: -
v_gene: TRBV7-9
CDR3nt: TGTGCCAGCAGCTTAAACAACTACTACGAGCAGTACTTC
CDR3aa: CASSLNNYYEQYF

j_gene: TRBJ2-1
len: 14
abundance: -
d_gene: -
v_gene: TRBV12-3/TRBV12-4
CDR3nt: TGTGCCAGCAGTTTAAAAGGGGCCTACAATGAGCAGTTCTTC
CDR3aa: CASSLKGAYNEQFF

j_gene: TRBJ1-5
len: 15
abundance: many
d_gene: -
v_gene: TRBV30
CDR3nt: TGTGCCTGGAAGGAAGGGGTTTATAGCAATCAGCCCCAGCATTTT
CDR3aa: CAWKEGVYSNQPQHF

j_gene: TRBJ1-2
len: 16
abundance: -
d_gene: -
v_gene: TRBV7-9
CDR3nt: TGTGCCAGCAGCTTACTCTCGCCCGGTCGACCCTATGGCTACACCTTC
CDR3aa: CASSLLSPGRPYGYTF

j_gene: TRBJ2-1
len: 16
abundance: -
d_gene: -
v_gene: TRBV3-1
CDR3nt: TGTGCCAGCAGCTACAAGGCCCCTGGGCCCTACAATGAGCAGTTCTTC
CDR3aa: CASSYKAPGPYNEQFF

j_gene: TRBJ2-5
len: 14
abundance: many
d_gene: TRBD1
v_gene: TRBV12-3/TRBV12-4
CDR3nt: TGTGCCAGCAGTGGACAGGGGGCTAAAGAGACCCAGTACTTC
CDR3aa: CASSGQGAKETQYF

j_gene: TRBJ2-1
len: 12
abundance: -
d_gene: -
v_gene: TRBV20-1
CDR3nt: TGCAGTGCTAGAGGACAGTACAATGAGCAGTTCTTC
CDR3aa: CSARGQYNEQFF

j_gene: TRBJ1-2
len: 13
abundance: few
d_gene: -
v_gene: TRBV30
CDR3nt: TGTGCCTGGTGGACCGGGGGCCCCAAGGGCTACACCTTC
CDR3aa: CAWWTGGPKGYTF

j_gene: TRBJ2-7
len: 16
abundance: -
d_gene: -
v_gene: TRBV6-2/TRBV6-3
CDR3nt: TGTGCCAGCTGCTGGGAGCCGAGGCTAGGCTCCTACGAGCAGTACTTC
CDR3aa: CASCWEPRLGSYEQYF